The next 13 T cell receptor beta chains were all read from a single sample in a study. TCRdb fed the 5' RACE reads into MiXCR, producing one record per CDR3 protein. The sample has some 10,000 distinct CDR3 sequences; more than 15% are singletons. Cells sorted as Tregs were CD4+, CD25+ and CD127-/low. Sequencing was carried out using Tregs sorted from a lymph node. The receptors stem from a female donor with breast cancer.

The table lists this clonotype with many counts. The chain employs TRBV5-5 and TRBJ2-3; no reliable D call. V shed 0 bases and J shed 2 bases, with 7 bases lying between them. From germline, CDR1 is SGHKS and CDR2 YYEKEE (reference sequence). The CDR3 extends over 14 amino acids. In DNA form, the CDR3 reads TGTGCCAGCAGCTTGGTCCCTCTCACAGATACGCAGTATTTT. This encodes CASSLVPLTDTQYF.

This clonotype was recorded many times. The gene calls are TRBV20-1 and TRBJ2-3; D tentatively reads TRBD1 or TRBD2 (6 bases each). In germline, CDR1 is DFQATT, CDR2 SNEGSKA (reference sequence). The CDR3 is 16 amino acids. Trimming removed 1 base at V and 0 bases at J, with 14 bases between. The CDR3: CSARGGAFTSTDTQYF. CDR3 DNA: TGCAGTGCTAGAGGGGGGGCCTTTACTAGCACAGATACGCAGTATTTT.

The chain links TRBV20-1 to TRBJ2-7; TRBD1 matches at 11 bases. V shed 3 bases and J 5 bases; nucleotides not matched to a gene: 9. CDR1 is DFQATT and CDR2 is SNEGSKA in the germline V gene (reference sequence). The length of the CDR3 is 15 residues. CDR3 DNA: TGCAGTGCTAGGGGGACAGGGGGTGATGGGAACGAGCAGTACTTC. Its translation is CSARGTGGDGNEQYF.

This clonotype has more than one count but fewer than ten. At one of its ends the junction is not consistent with the germline gene, which may arise from a read error. The rearrangement joins TRBV6-6 to TRBJ2-1; 8 nucleotides match TRBD2. This CDR3 is built from 15 residues. Germline V gene data show CDR1 as MNHNY and CDR2 as SVGAGI (reference sequence). CDR3 loop: CASSSGTRSYDEQFF. The CDR3 region has the DNA TGTGCCAGCAGTTCCGGGACTAGGTCCTACGATGAGCAGTTCTTC.

This clonotype has just one count. The chain links TRBV25-1 to TRBJ1-1; 8 positions match TRBD1. This CDR3 is 13 amino acids long. The V and J ends lost 3 bases and 5 bases, in that order; junction bases with no gene match: 2. The germline V gene has CDR1 MGHDK and CDR2 SYGVNS. The CDR3: CASSEQGATEAFF. The CDR3 coding sequence is TGTGCCAGCAGTGAGCAGGGGGCGACTGAAGCTTTCTTT. Variable domain in full (rest from reference TRBV25-1 and TRBJ1-1): EADIYQTPRYLVIGTGKKITLECSQTMGHDKMYWYQQDPGMELHLIHYSYGVNSTEKGDLSSESTVSRIRTEHFPLTLESARPSHTSQYLCASSEQGATEAFFGQGTRLTVV.

On this clonotype: This may be a read error: a much more frequent sequence differs by one nucleotide. No DNA is shown, since the ends of the CDR3 on it are uncertain; the CDR3 is the one TCRdb lists. The chain uses TRBV29-1 and TRBJ2-5; TRBD1 is the table's D call, not checked against the DNA. Germline V gene sequence: CDR1 SQVTM, CDR2 ANQGSEA. Ends included, the CDR3 has 13 residues. The chain's CDR3 is CSVGSGSQETRYF.

This chain connects TRBV6-6 to TRBJ2-7; a possible D gene is TRBD2 (6 bases). CDR1 and CDR2 (germline): MNHNY, SVGAGI (reference sequence). The CDR3 consists of 13 residues. The ends were cut back, 0 bases at V and 6 bases at J, with 9 bases in the middle. CDR3 region: CASSYSTGGEQYF. CDR3 in DNA: TGTGCCAGCAGTTACTCCACCGGGGGCGAGCAGTACTTC.

For this clonotype: A much more abundant neighbour one base away suggests this may be a read error. The V gene is TRBV5-1, the J gene TRBJ2-5; TRBD2 might be the D (5 bases). V shed 3 bases and J shed 4 bases, with 10 bases lying between them. The CDR3 runs 13 residues. Germline lookup yields CDR1 SGHRS and CDR2 YFSETQ. The CDR3 reads CASSSRAGETQYF. The CDR3 coding sequence is TGCGCCAGCAGCTCCCGGGCGGGAGAGACCCAGTACTTC.

Many counts were recorded for this clonotype. The chain has TRBV28 and TRBJ2-2, with 12 bases identical to TRBD1. V lost 5 bases to trimming and J lost 7 bases; unmatched junction nucleotides: 14. The CDR3 consists of 18 residues. Germline values: CDR1 MDHEN, CDR2 SYDVKM. The CDR3 loop is CASSPSRPGTGGYGELFF. DNA for the CDR3: TGTGCCAGCAGTCCGTCGCGGCCCGGGACAGGGGGCTACGGGGAGCTGTTTTTT.

This clonotype was detected ten times or more. CDR3 sequence (DNA): TGCGCCAGCAGCTGGACATCCCCCTACGAGCAGTACTTC. Translated, it gives CASSWTSPYEQYF. The J gene is TRBJ2-7, the V gene TRBV5-1; weak D call: TRBD1 (5 bases). Germline assignment: CDR1 SGHRS and CDR2 YFSETQ. V shed 3 bases and J shed 2 bases, with 9 bases lying between them. CDR3 length: 13 residues. The full variable domain, its missing parts supplied by reference TRBV5-1 and TRBJ2-7, is KAGVTQTPRYLIKTRGQQVTLSCSPISGHRSVSWYQQTPGQGLQFLFEYFSETQRNKGNFPGRFSGRQFSNSRSEMNVSTLELGDSALYLCASSWTSPYEQYFGPGTRLTVT.

The sample holds many counts of this clonotype. The rearrangement links TRBV12-3 or TRBV12-4 to TRBJ2-1; D may be TRBD2 (5 bases). Deletions cut 6 bases from V and 10 bases from J, with 16 bases between. The CDR3 contains 13 residues. CDR3 protein: CASRTTEYGEQFF. CDR3 DNA sequence: TGTGCCAGCAGGACTACGGAATACGGGGAGCAGTTCTTC.

With regard to this clonotype: At one boundary the junction diverges from the germline segment, which might be a read error. The chain joins TRBV7-6 to TRBJ1-4; 10 bases are a match to TRBD1. Germline V gives CDR1 SGHVS, CDR2 FNYEAQ. This CDR3 region has 15 residues. Here the CDR3 DNA reads TGTGCCAGCAGCGCACGGACAGGGGGTAATGAAAAACTGTGTTTT. It encodes CASSARTGGNEKLCF.

The chain couples TRBV5-1 to TRBJ1-6, with TRBD1 matching over 8 bases. Trimming removed 5 bases from V and 10 bases from J; junction bases left unmatched: 8. The germline CDR1 and CDR2 sequences are SGHRS and YFSETQ. The CDR3 spans 14 residues. CDR3 region: CASSQRQGPSPLHF. The CDR3 nucleotides are TGCGCCAGCAGTCAGAGACAGGGGCCCTCACCCCTCCACTTT.